Below, one T cell receptor beta chain is given with its context. The antigen is undetermined. This record belongs to a study of beta chain features in type 1 diabetes. About the research overall: Across all samples, about 110,000,000 sorted cells were examined. Study results and limitations: Researchers report that Type 1 diabetes patients had moderately but significantly shorter TCRB CDR3s across all four CD4+ subsets.

The CDR3 totals 15 residues. Looked up from germline, CDR1 is SGHTA and CDR2 is FQGTGA. V dropped 3 bases and J dropped 6; count of bases not matched to a gene: 5. Expressed TCRB transcripts were sequenced after all isolated RNA was converted to cDNA. TCRdb's table, derived via immunoSEQ multiplex PCR, lists solely in-frame clones and lacks some. The sample has under 300,000 clones, around 20% seen once; the top ten hold around 0.029%. The TCR was taken from a woman between 40 and 55 years old with type 1 diabetes. This chain joins TRBV7-3 and TRBJ2-1; 10 bases align to TRBD1. The sample consisted of naive CD4+ T cells from blood. The CDR3 loop reads CASSLGQGITNEQFF. The CDR3 nucleotides are TGTGCCAGCAGCTTGGGACAGGGGATCACCAATGAGCAGTTCTTC. Filled out from reference TRBV7-3 and TRBJ2-1, the complete variable domain reads GAGVSQTPSNKVTEKGKYVELRCDPISGHTALYWYRQSLGQGPEFLIYFQGTGAADDSGLPNDRFFAVRPEGSVSTLKIQRTERGDSAVYLCASSLGQGITNEQFFGPGTRLTVL.